Shown below are 9 T cell receptor beta chains from a single sample sequenced in a study of cytomegalovirus exposure and HLA in healthy donors. With 60 Vbeta and 13 Jbeta primers, the PCR was carried out. Using immunoSEQ multiplex PCR, the repertoire was profiled, and TCRdb retains in-frame clones only, with some absent. The repertoire holds some 120,000 clones, with approximately 17% as singletons. Input material: PBMCs. Source of these receptors: a female donor in good health and CMV-seropositive.

This clone was observed many times. V and J are TRBV27 and TRBJ2-4; 8 bases line up with TRBD1. After removal of 2 bases from V and 6 bases from J, the junction contained 9 bases not matched to a gene. Germline V gives CDR1 MNHEY, CDR2 SMNVEV (reference sequence). The CDR3 runs 16 residues. CDR3 loop: CASSLLTGQVPNIQYF. CDR3 nucleotide sequence: TGTGCCAGCAGTTTACTCACGGGACAGGTACCAAACATTCAGTACTTC.

This clone has only a few counts. The CDR3 sequence: CAGTWDRDFGEQYF. In nucleotides, the CDR3 is TGTGCCGGCACCTGGGACAGGGACTTTGGCGAGCAGTACTTC. The chain employs TRBV28 and TRBJ2-7, with TRBD1 matching 9 bases. Germline V gene lookup returns CDR1 MDHEN and CDR2 SYDVKM. The CDR3 is made up of 14 amino acids. The ends lost 11 bases at V and 6 bases at J; junction bases unmatched: 14. Full variable domain (missing parts from reference TRBV28 and TRBJ2-7): DVKVTQSSRYLVKRTGEKVFLECVQDMDHENMFWYRQDPGLGLRLIYFSYDVKMKEKGDIPEGYSVSREKKERFSLILESASTNQTSMYLCAGTWDRDFGEQYFGPGTRLTVT.

This clone showed up just a few times. The J gene is TRBJ1-2, the V gene TRBV7-8, with 7 positions matching TRBD1. Germline V lookup: CDR1 SGHVS, CDR2 FQNEAQ. V lost 3 bases to trimming and J lost 3 bases; unmatched junction nucleotides: 7. This CDR3 is built from 15 residues. CDR3 residues: CASSFGVRGDYGYTF. CDR3 nucleotide sequence: TGTGCCAGCAGCTTTGGCGTCAGGGGGGACTATGGCTACACCTTC.

V gene TRBV9 combines with J gene TRBJ1-4, with a possible D match to TRBD1 (6 bases). The CDR3 consists of 18 residues. The germline V and J ends were trimmed by 0 bases and 8 bases, with 23 bases remaining between them. Germline V gives CDR1 SGDLS, CDR2 YYNGEE. The CDR3 sequence is CASSVGSKGGTTLEKLFF. The CDR3 coding sequence is TGTGCCAGCAGCGTAGGATCTAAGGGGGGGACTACGCTCGAAAAACTGTTTTTT. The full variable domain, in which reference TRBV9 and TRBJ1-4 provide the parts outside the CDR3, is DSGVTQTPKHLITATGQRVTLRCSPRSGDLSVYWYQQSLDQGLQFLIQYYNGEERAKGNILERFSAQQFPDLHSELNLSSLELGDSALYFCASSVGSKGGTTLEKLFFGSGTQLSVL.

V is TRBV7-2 and J is TRBJ1-5, with D hard to call. Germline-derived CDR1 and CDR2 are SGHTA and FQGNSA. This CDR3 contains 14 residues. V dropped 2 bases and J dropped 5 bases, with 10 bases sitting between them. CDR3 residues: CASSLMAADQPQHF. CDR3 nucleotide sequence: TGTGCCAGCAGCTTAATGGCCGCAGATCAGCCCCAGCATTTT.

This clone was counted between two and nine times. The chain links TRBV7-2 to TRBJ2-1; 7 positions match TRBD2. With 6 bases clipped from V and 2 bases from J, the junction kept 7 bases outside the gene matches. The CDR3 totals 15 residues. Germline V lookup: CDR1 SGHTA, CDR2 FQGNSA. The CDR3 DNA sequence: TGTGCCAGCAGACTCCCGGGACTACCCTACAATGAGCAGTTCTTC. Translating it yields CASRLPGLPYNEQFF.

V usage is TRBV28 and J usage is TRBJ1-5, with a possible D match to TRBD1 (5 bases). CDR1 MDHEN and CDR2 SYDVKM come from the germline V gene. V was cut by 7 bases and J by 6 bases, with 19 bases left in between. CDR3 length: 15 amino acids. The CDR3 loop reads CASTTPQGKTQPQHF. For the CDR3, the DNA is TGTGCCAGCACGACCCCGCAGGGAAAAACTCAGCCCCAGCATTTT.

The genes are TRBV7-6 and TRBJ2-2; D may be TRBD2 (6 bases). V dropped 2 bases and J dropped 1 base, with 11 bases sitting between them. This CDR3 spans 16 amino acids. Germline V gene data show CDR1 as SGHVS and CDR2 as FNYEAQ. The CDR3 is CASSLNSRGNTGELFF. CDR3 DNA sequence: TGTGCCAGCAGCTTAAATTCGCGGGGGAACACCGGGGAGCTGTTTTTT.

This chain links TRBV5-1 with TRBJ1-6; 7 bases match TRBD1. The trim removed 0 bases at V and 8 bases at J, leaving 2 bases unmatched. The CDR3 spans 14 residues. Per germline, CDR1 SGHRS and CDR2 YFSETQ. CDR3 loop: CASSLDRGHSPLHF. For the CDR3, the DNA is TGCGCCAGCAGCTTGGACAGGGGACATTCACCCCTCCACTTT.